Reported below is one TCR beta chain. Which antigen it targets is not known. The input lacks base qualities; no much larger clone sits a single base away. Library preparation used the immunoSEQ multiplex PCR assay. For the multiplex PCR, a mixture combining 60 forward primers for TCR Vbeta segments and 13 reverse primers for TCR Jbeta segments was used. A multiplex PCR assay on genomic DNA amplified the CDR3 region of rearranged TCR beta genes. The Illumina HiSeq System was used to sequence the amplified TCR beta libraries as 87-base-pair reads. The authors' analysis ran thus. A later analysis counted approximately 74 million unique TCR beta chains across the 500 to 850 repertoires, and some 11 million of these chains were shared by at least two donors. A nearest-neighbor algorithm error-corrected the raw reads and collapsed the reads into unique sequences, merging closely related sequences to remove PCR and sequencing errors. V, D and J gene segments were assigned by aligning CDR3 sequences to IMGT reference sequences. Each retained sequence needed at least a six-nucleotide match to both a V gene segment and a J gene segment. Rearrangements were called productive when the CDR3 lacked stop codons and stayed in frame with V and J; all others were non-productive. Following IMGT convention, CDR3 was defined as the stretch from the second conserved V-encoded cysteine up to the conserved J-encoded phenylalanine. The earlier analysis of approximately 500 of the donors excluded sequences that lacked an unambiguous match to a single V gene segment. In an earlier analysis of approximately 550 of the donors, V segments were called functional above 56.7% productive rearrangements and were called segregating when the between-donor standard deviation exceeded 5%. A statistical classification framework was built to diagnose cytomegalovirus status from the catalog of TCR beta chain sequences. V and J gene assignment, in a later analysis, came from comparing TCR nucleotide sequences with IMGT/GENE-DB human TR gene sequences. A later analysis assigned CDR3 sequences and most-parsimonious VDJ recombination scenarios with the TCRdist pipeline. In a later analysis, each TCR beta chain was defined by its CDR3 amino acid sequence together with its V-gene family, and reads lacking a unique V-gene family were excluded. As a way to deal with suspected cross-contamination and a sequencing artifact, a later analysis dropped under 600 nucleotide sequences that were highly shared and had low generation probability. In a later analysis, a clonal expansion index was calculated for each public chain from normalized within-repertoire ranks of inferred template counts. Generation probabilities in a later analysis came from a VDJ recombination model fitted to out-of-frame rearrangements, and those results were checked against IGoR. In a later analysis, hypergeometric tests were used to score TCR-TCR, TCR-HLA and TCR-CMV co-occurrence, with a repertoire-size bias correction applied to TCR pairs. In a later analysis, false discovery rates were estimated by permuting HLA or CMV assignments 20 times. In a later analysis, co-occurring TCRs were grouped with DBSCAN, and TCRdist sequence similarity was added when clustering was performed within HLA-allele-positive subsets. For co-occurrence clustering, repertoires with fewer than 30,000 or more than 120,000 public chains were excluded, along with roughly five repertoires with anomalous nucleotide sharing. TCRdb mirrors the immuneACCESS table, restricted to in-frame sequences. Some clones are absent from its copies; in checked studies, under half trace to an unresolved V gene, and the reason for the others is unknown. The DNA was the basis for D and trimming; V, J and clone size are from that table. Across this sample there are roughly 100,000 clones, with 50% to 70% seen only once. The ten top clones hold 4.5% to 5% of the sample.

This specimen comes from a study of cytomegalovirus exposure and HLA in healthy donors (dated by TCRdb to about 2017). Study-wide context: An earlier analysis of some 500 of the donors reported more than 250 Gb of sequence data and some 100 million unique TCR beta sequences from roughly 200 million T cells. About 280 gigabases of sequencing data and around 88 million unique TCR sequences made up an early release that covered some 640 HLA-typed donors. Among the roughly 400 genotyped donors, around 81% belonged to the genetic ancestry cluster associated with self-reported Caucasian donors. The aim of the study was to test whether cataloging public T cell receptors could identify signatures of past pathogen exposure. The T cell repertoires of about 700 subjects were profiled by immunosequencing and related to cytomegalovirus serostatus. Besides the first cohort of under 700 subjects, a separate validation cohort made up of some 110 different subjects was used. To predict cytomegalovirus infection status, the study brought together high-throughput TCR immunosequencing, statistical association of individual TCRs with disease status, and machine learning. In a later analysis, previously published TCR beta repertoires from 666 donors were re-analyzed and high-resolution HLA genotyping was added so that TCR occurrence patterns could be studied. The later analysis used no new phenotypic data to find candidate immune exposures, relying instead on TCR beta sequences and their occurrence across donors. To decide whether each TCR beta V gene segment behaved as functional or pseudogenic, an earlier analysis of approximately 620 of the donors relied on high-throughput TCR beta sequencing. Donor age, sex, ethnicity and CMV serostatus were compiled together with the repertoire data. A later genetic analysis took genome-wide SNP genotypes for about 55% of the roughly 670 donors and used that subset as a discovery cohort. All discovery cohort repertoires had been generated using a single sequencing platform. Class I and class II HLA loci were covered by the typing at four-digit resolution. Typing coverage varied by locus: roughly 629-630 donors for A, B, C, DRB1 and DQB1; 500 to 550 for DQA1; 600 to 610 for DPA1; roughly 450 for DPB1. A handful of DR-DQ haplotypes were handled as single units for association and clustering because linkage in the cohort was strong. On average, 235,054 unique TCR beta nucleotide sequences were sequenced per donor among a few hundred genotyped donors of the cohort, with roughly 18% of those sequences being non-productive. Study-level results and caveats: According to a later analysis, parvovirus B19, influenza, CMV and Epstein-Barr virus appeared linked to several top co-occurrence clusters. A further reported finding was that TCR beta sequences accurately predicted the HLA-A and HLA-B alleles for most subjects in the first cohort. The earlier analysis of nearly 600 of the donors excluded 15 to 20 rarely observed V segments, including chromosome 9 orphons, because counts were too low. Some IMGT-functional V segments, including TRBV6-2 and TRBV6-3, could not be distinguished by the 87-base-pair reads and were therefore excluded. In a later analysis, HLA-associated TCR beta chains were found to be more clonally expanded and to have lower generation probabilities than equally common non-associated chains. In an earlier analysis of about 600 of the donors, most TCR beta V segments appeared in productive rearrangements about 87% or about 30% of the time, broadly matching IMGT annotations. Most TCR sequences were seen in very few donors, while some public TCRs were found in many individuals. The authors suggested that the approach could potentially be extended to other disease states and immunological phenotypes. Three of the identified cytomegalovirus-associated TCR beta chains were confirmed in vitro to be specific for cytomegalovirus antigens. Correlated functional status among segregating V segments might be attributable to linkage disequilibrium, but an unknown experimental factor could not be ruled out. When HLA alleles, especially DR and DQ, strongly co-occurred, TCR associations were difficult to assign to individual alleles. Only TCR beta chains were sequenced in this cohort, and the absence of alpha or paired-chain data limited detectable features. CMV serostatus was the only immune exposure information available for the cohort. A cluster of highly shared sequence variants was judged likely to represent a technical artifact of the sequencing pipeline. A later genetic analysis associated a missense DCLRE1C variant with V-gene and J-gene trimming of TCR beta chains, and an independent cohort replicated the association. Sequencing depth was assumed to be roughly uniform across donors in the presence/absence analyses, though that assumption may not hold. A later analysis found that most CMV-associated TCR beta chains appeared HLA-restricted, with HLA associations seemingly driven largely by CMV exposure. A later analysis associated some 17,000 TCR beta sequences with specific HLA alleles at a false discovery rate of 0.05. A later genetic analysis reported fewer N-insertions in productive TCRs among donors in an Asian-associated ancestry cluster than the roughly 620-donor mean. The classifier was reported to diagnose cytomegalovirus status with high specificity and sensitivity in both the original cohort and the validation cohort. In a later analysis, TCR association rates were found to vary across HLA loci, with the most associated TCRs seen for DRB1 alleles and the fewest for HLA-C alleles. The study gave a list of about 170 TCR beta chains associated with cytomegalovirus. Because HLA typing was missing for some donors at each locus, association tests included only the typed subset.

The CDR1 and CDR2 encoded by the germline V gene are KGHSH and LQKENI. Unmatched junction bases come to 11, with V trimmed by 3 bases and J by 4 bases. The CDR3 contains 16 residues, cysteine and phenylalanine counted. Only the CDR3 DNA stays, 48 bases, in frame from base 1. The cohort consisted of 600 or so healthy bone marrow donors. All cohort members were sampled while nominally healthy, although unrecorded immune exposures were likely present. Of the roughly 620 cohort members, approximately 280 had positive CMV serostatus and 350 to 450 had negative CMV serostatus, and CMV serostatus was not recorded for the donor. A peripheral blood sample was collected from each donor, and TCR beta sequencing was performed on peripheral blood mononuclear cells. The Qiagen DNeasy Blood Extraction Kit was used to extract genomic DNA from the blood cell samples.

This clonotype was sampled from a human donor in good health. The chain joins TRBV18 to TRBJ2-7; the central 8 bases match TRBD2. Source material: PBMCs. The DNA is TGTGCCAGCTCACCTAATACGGGACTAGGACGGTACGAGCAGTACTTC. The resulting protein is CASSPNTGLGRYEQYF.